Detailed here is one T cell receptor (beta chain). The data stem from a study of T cells in Graves' hyperthyroidism and ophthalmopathy. Diagnostic decisions used clinical symptoms, serum thyroxine and TRAb, thyroid ultrasound and orbital computed tomography. RNA transcripts provided the source from which TCR beta CDR3 regions were amplified. HTBI primers drove first-round RT-PCR of the TCR CDR3. TCRdb re-called the multiplex PCR reads with MiXCR, one entry per CDR3 protein. The table lists about 530,000 distinct CDR3 sequences, about a sixth of them singletons, with under 20% in the top ten. With 4 bases removed from V and 4 bases from J, the gap between germline ends came to 16 bases. There are 15 residues in the CDR3. CDR1 is ENHRY, CDR2 SYGVKD, per germline.

The clonotype was recovered from a woman aged 18-30 years with Graves' ophthalmopathy. The sample was blood. The J gene is TRBJ1-2, the V gene TRBV10-3; D might be TRBD1 (6 bases). Written as DNA, the CDR3 is TGTGCCATCAGTGGTGGGGACATCGAAACCTATGGCTACACCTTC. Its translation is CAISGGDIETYGYTF.